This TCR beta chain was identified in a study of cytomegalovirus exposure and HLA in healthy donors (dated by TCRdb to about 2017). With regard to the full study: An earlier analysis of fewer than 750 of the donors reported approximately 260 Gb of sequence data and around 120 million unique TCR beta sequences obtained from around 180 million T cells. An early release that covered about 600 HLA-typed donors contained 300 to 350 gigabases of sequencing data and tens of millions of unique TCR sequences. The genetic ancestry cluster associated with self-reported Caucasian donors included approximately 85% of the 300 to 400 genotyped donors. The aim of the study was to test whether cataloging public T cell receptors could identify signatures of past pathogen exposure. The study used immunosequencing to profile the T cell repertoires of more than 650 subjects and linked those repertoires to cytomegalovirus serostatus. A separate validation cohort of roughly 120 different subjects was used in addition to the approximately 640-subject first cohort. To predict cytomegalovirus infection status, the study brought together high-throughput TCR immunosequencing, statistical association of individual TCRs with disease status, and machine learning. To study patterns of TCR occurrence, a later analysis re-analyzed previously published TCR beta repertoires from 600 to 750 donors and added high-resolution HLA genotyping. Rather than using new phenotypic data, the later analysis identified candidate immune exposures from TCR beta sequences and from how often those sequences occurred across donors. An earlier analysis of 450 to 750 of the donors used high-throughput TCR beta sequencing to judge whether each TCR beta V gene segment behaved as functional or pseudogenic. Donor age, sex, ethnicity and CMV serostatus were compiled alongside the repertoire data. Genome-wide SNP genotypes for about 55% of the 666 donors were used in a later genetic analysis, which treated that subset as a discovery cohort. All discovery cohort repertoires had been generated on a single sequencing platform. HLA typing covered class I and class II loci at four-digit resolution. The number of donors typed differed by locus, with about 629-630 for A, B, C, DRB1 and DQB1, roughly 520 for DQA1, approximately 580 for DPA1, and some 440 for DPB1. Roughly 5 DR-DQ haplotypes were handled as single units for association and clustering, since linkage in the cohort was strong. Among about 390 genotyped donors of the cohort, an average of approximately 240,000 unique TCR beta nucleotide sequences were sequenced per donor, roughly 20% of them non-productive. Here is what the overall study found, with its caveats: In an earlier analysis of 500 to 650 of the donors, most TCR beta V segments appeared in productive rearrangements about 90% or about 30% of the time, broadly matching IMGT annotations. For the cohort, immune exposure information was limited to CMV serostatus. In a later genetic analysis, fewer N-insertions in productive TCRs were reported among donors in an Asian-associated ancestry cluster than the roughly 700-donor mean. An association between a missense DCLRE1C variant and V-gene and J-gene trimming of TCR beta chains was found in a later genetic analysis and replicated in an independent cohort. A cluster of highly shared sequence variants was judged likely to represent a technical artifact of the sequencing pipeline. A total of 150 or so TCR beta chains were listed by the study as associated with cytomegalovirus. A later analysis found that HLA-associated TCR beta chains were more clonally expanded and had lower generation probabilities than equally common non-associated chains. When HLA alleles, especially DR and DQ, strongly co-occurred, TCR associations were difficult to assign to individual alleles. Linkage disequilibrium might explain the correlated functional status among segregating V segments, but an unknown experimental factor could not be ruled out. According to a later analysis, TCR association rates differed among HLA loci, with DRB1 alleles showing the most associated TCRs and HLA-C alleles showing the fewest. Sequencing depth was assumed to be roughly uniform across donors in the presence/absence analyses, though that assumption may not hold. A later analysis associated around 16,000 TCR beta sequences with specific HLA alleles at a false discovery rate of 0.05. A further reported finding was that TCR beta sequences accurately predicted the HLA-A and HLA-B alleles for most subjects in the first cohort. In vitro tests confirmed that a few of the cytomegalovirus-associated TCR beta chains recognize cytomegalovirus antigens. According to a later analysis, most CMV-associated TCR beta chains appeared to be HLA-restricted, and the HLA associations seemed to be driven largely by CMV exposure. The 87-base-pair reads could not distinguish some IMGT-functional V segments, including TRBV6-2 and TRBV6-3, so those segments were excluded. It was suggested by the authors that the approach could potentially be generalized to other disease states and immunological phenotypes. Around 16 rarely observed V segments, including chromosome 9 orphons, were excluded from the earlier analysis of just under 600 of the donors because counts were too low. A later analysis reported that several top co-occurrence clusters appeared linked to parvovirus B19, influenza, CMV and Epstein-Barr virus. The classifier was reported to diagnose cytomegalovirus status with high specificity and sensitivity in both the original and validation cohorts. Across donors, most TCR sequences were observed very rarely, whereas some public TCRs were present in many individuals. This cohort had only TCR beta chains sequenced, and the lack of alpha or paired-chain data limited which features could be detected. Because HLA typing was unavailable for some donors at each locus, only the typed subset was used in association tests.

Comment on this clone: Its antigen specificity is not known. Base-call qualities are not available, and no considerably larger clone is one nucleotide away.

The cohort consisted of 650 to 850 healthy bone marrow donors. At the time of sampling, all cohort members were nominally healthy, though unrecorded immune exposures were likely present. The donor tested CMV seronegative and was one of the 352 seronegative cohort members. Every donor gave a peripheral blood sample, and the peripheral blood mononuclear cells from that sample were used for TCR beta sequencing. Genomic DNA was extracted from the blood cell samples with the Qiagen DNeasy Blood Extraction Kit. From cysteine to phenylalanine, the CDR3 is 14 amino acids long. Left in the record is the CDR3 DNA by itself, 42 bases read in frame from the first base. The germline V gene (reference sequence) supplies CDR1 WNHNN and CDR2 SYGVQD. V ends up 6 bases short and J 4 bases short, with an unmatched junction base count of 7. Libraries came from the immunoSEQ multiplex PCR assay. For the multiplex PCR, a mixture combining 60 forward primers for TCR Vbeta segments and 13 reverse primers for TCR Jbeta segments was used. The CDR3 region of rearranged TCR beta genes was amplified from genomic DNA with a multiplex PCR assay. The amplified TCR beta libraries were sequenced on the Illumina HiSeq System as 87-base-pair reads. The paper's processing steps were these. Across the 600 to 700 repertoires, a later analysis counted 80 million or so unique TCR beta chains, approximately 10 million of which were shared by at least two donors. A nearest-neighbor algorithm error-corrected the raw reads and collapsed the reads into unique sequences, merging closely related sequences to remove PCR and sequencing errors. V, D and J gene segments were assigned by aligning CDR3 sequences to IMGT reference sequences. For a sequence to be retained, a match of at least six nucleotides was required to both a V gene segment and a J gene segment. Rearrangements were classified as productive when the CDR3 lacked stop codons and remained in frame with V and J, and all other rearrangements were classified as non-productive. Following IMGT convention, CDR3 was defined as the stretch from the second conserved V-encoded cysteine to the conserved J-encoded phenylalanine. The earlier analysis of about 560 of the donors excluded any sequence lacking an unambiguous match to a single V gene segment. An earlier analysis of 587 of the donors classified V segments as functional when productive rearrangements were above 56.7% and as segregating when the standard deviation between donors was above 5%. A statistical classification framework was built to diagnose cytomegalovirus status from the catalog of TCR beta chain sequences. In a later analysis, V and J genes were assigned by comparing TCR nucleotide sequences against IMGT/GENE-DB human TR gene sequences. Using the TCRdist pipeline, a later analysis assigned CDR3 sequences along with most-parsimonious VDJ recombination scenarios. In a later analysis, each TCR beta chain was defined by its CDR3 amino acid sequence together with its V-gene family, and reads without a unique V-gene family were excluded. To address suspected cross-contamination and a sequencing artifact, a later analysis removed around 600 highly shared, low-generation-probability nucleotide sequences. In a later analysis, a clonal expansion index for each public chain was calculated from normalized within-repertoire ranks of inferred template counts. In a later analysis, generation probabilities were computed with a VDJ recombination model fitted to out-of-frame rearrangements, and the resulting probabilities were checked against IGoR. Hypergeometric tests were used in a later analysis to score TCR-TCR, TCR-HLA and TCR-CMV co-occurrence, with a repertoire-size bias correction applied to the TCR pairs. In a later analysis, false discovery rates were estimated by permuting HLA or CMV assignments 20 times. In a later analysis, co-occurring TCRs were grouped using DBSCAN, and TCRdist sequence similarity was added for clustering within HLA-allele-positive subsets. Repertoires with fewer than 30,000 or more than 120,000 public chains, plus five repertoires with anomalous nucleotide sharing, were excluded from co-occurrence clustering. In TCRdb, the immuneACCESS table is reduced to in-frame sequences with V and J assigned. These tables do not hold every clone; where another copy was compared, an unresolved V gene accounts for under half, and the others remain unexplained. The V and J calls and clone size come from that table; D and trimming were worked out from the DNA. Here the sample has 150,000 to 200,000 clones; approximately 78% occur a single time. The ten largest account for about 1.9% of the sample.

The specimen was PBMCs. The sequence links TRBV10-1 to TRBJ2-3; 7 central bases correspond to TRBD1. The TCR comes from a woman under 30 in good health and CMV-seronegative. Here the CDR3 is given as CASSRDSTSDTQYF. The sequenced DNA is TGCGCCAGCAGCCGGGACAGTACATCAGATACGCAGTATTTT.